The entry below describes one T cell receptor (beta chain). The data derive from a study of cytomegalovirus exposure and HLA in healthy donors. Primers for the PCR totalled 60 Vbeta and 13 Jbeta. Measured with immunoSEQ multiplex PCR; TCRdb has only the in-frame clones, and not every one. The top ten hold 1.2% of the sample, which has 95,000 to 150,000 clones, around 81% seen once. This CDR3 has 13 amino acids. CDR1 and CDR2 (germline): SGHVS, FNYEAQ. Trimming stripped 8 bases from V and 0 bases from J, with 8 bases between. Sequenced sample: PBMCs. The clonotype comes from a female donor in good health and CMV-seronegative. This rearrangement joins TRBV7-6 to TRBJ1-3, with unresolved D. The CDR3 loop is CASRAPSGNTIYF. The CDR3 DNA is TGTGCCAGCCGAGCACCCTCTGGAAACACCATATATTTT.